This TCR beta chain was identified in a study of cytomegalovirus exposure and HLA in healthy donors. Overall study: Genotyping showed about 80% of over 350 donors falling in the Caucasian-associated ancestry cluster.

About this clone: Its antigen is unidentified.

The CDR3 is 11 residues long. Germline CDR1 and CDR2: DFQATT and SNEGSKA (reference sequence). The study's findings and limits: Beyond CMV serostatus, there was no information to go on about immune exposure.

PCR was performed using 60 Vbeta and 13 Jbeta primers. Data came from immunoSEQ multiplex PCR; TCRdb stores just in-frame clones and leaves some out. The sample carries about 140,000 clones, approximately 82% recorded once. All the people who gave samples were healthy bone marrow donors. Sequenced material: PBMCs. The TCR sequence derives from a woman in her 40s in good health and CMV-seronegative. The chain uses TRBV20-1 and TRBJ1-5; D perhaps matches TRBD1 (6 bases). The CDR3 spells CRGAGNQPQHF. The CDR3 DNA sequence: TGCAGGGGGGCGGGCAATCAGCCCCAGCATTTT.